A selection of T cell receptor beta chains follows, all from one sample in a study of shared clonotypes between healthy human individuals. Clones were sequenced by immunoSEQ multiplex PCR, and TCRdb holds only the in-frame ones, with some missing. The sample includes some 2,100,000 clones, about 92% of them seen just once. Sequenced sample: naive CD8+ T cells from PBMCs. The source of these receptors is a man between 18 and 35 years old in good health. Some clones in this sample may be carry-over from other donors' samples. The conserved cysteine and the conserved F or W are not part of the CDR3 here. Size is stated for part of the rows, as once, few or many counts, or as a class when the clone is expanded.

CDR3 protein	clone size	J gene	CDR3 length	V gene
ASSQGLAGPRYNEQF	-	TRBJ2-1	15	TRBV7-9
AWSRERLRLLAGEGDEQF	-	TRBJ2-1	18	TRBV30
ASRPGGSTEAF	-	TRBJ1-1	11	TRBV6-5
ASSQVLARTYEQY	once	TRBJ2-7	13	TRBV14
ASSEARGRVGTGELF	-	TRBJ2-2	15	TRBV6-1
ASSPRTRNNEQF	-	TRBJ2-1	12	TRBV27
ASSHGLAGDGYEQY	-	TRBJ2-7	14	TRBV13
ASSQDPLAGGQNGELF	-	TRBJ2-2	16	TRBV4-2
ASSYSTGRSNTEAF	-	TRBJ1-1	14	TRBV6-6
ASSPRLPAEQY	-	-	11	TRBV13
ASSYFAWDTQY	-	TRBJ2-3	11	TRBV27
ASGLTSGQNTGELF	-	TRBJ2-2	14	TRBV7-9
ASSSQLDTQY	-	TRBJ2-3	10	TRBV27
ASSPPWTTNEKLF	-	TRBJ1-4	13	TRBV7-9
SVWTGVGEQY	-	TRBJ2-7	10	TRBV29-1
ASSFSYIHRGGGEQY	-	TRBJ2-7	15	TRBV28
ASSPWTDGTEAF	-	TRBJ1-1	12	TRBV27
AGTEYEQY	-	TRBJ2-7	8	TRBV5-8
ASSLGAPPNTGELF	-	TRBJ2-2	14	TRBV28
ASSEGELSGNTIY	-	TRBJ1-3	13	TRBV2
ASSFALTGSSYNEQF	-	TRBJ2-1	15	TRBV11-2
ASSLSRTGNYGYT	-	TRBJ1-2	13	TRBV27
ASRLHRGGGTEAF	-	TRBJ1-1	13	TRBV28
ASSRTSSYEQY	-	TRBJ2-7	11	TRBV2
ASSLSASTDTQY	-	TRBJ2-3	12	TRBV28
ASSPLGGFYGYT	-	TRBJ1-2	12	TRBV11-2
ASSVGPARVNEQF	once	TRBJ2-1	13	TRBV9
ASSLGTSGNEQF	-	TRBJ2-1	12	TRBV27
ASKALGSSYNEQF	-	TRBJ2-1	13	TRBV19
ASSIIGLGYT	-	TRBJ1-2	10	TRBV19
ASSYSDRGVYNEQF	-	TRBJ2-1	14	TRBV6-5
ASSQDREGGYTETQY	-	TRBJ2-5	15	TRBV14
ASSTLAARGTGELF	-	TRBJ2-2	14	TRBV19
ASSGEGGNEQF	-	TRBJ2-1	11	TRBV6-5
ASSPRTSGAYEQY	-	TRBJ2-7	13	TRBV9
AWTGQPNTEAF	-	TRBJ1-1	11	TRBV30
ASSHLQTGHYGYT	-	TRBJ1-2	13	TRBV4-1
ASSTGIYGYT	-	TRBJ1-2	10	TRBV7-9
ASSGTERDEQY	-	TRBJ2-7	11	TRBV19
ASSQLWTSADNEQF	-	TRBJ2-1	14	TRBV4-3
ASSLQGTWDGYT	-	TRBJ1-2	12	TRBV27